Listed below are T cell receptor beta chains from one sample, sequenced in a study of beta chain features in type 1 diabetes. The protocol was immunoSEQ multiplex PCR, while the TCRdb copy is restricted to in-frame clones and leaves out a portion. The sample includes roughly 160,000 clones, approximately 8% of them seen just once. Sequenced: central memory CD4+ T cells from blood. Receptor source: a woman aged 40 to 50 with type 1 diabetes. CDR3s include the opening cysteine and the closing phenylalanine or tryptophan. D genes are given only for firm matches. Expanded clones get a size class; other rows say once, few or many, or leave the size out.

d_call,j_call,clone_size,v_call,cdr3_nt,cdr3_aa
TRBD1,TRBJ1-1,few,TRBV5-1,TGCGCCAGCAGCCGGGACAGAGTGGGGGGGAACACTGAAGCTTTCTTT,CASSRDRVGGNTEAFF
NA,TRBJ2-7,NA,TRBV6-6,TGTGCCAGCAGTCCGATCTCACGAATTCGGGGTTACGAGCAGTACTTC,CASSPISRIRGYEQYF
NA,TRBJ1-5,NA,TRBV6-6,TGTGCCAGCAGTTACGGCCAGGGCAATCAGCCCCAGCATTTT,CASSYGQGNQPQHF
TRBD2,TRBJ2-3,NA,TRBV4-3,TGCGCCAGCAGCCAAGATCCTCTGGGAGGGAACACAGATACGCAGTATTTT,CASSQDPLGGNTDTQYF
NA,TRBJ1-1,few,TRBV7-8,TGTGCCAGCACCCACACGGGAACGAACACTGAAGCTTTCTTT,CASTHTGTNTEAFF
TRBD2,TRBJ2-1,few,TRBV28,TGTGCCAGCAGTTTAGCGGGAGCAGTCTACAATGAGCAGTTCTTC,CASSLAGAVYNEQFF
NA,TRBJ2-1,few,TRBV27,TGTGCCAGCAGTTTAACTTCTAGGAGCTCCTACAATGAGCAGTTCTTC,CASSLTSRSSYNEQFF
NA,TRBJ2-2,few,TRBV30,TGTGCCTGGAGCCGGGAGTTACCCACCGGGGAGCTGTTTTTT,CAWSRELPTGELFF
TRBD1,TRBJ1-1,NA,TRBV28,TGTGCCAGCAGTTCACAGGGGGACGGAGGTTGGGCTGAAGCTTTCTTT,CASSSQGDGGWAEAFF
NA,TRBJ1-6,NA,TRBV5-6,TGTGCCAGCAGCTTAGCGGCCGATTCACCCCTCCACTTT,CASSLAADSPLHF
TRBD1,TRBJ1-2,few,TRBV5-6,TGTGCCAGCAGCTTGAGGGGGACAGGGGACTATGGCTACACCTTC,CASSLRGTGDYGYTF
NA,TRBJ2-2,NA,TRBV11-1,TGTGCCAGCAGCGTATTCGGGGTTGGGACCGGGGAGCTGTTTTTT,CASSVFGVGTGELFF
NA,TRBJ1-2,NA,TRBV28,TGTGCCAGCAGGGTCTCCACAGGTATTAGTGGCTACACCTTC,CASRVSTGISGYTF
NA,TRBJ2-1,NA,TRBV18,TGTGCCAGCTCACCGGCGGGGCGCACTTCCTACAATGAGCAGTTCTTC,CASSPAGRTSYNEQFF
TRBD2,TRBJ2-1,few,TRBV7-9,TGTGCCAGCAGCGGGTCGGGACTATGGAATGAGCAGTTCTTC,CASSGSGLWNEQFF
TRBD1,TRBJ2-5,NA,TRBV2,TGTGCCAGCAACCTGGACAGGCGGGAGACCCAGTACTTC,CASNLDRRETQYF
TRBD1,TRBJ1-5,few,TRBV15,TGTGCCACCAGCAGACCAGGACAGGGGGCCTATAATCATCAGCCCCAGCATTTT,CATSRPGQGAYNHQPQHF
NA,TRBJ2-2,NA,TRBV5-1,TGCGCCAGCAGCCCTGCGGTGTCCGGGGAGCTGTTTTTT,CASSPAVSGELFF
NA,TRBJ2-1,NA,TRBV5-1,TGCGCCAGCAGCTTGGTAGTAGCGGCGTACAATGAGCAGTTCTTC,CASSLVVAAYNEQFF
NA,TRBJ2-3,few,TRBV4-3,TGCGCCAGCAGCCAATCGGCGGCTAGCACAGATACGCAGTATTTT,CASSQSAASTDTQYF
NA,TRBJ2-3,NA,TRBV19,TGTGCCAGTAGTCCCCGCCTGACAGGGAGGAGGACAGATACGCAGTATTTT,CASSPRLTGRRTDTQYF
NA,TRBJ1-1,NA,TRBV9,TGTGCCAGCAGTCTAGGGGTGGACACTGAAGCTTTCTTT,CASSLGVDTEAFF
TRBD1,TRBJ2-2,few,TRBV19,TGTGCCAGTAGTATAGGGACAGGGAACACCGGGGAGCTGTTTTTT,CASSIGTGNTGELFF
TRBD1,TRBJ2-5,NA,TRBV5-4,TGTGCCAGCAGCTCCCCGGGACAGGGGAAAGAGACCCAGTACTTC,CASSSPGQGKETQYF
NA,TRBJ1-4,NA,TRBV28,TGTGCCAGCAGTTTTTCCGTTAGGGGTGAAAAACTGTTTTTT,CASSFSVRGEKLFF
NA,TRBJ2-3,NA,TRBV5-1,TGCGCCAGCAGCACTATAAGCACAGATACGCAGTATTTT,CASSTISTDTQYF
TRBD1,TRBJ2-7,NA,TRBV29-1,TGCAGCGTTGGTGCCGACAGGGGTTTCAGCGAGCAGTACTTC,CSVGADRGFSEQYF
NA,TRBJ2-3,NA,TRBV4-2,TGTGCCAGCAGCCAAGTCGAGGATAGCACAGATACGCAGTATTTT,CASSQVEDSTDTQYF
NA,TRBJ1-1,NA,TRBV28,TGTGCCAGCAGCCCTGGGGGGGTGAACACTGAAGCTTTCTTT,CASSPGGVNTEAFF
TRBD2,TRBJ2-7,NA,TRBV7-6,TGTGCCAGCAGCTTAGTGTCAACTAGCGGGAGTAACGAGCAGTACTTC,CASSLVSTSGSNEQYF
NA,TRBJ1-5,NA,TRBV19,TGTGCCAGTAGTTCGGACAACTATAGCAATCAGCCCCAGCATTTT,CASSSDNYSNQPQHF
NA,TRBJ1-1,few,TRBV23-1,TGCGCCAGCAGTCGGGGCGACACTGAAGCTTTCTTT,CASSRGDTEAFF
NA,TRBJ1-4,few,TRBV28,TGTGCCAGCAAACCTGAGACCGGGAGGGGTGAAAAACTGTTTTTT,CASKPETGRGEKLFF
TRBD2,TRBJ2-3,NA,TRBV7-2,TGTGCCAGCTCCCGGGCGGGGGGGCGCACAGATACGCAGTATTTT,CASSRAGGRTDTQYF
NA,TRBJ1-1,few,TRBV9,TGTGCCAGCAGCGCTGCAGGGTCTGAAGCTTTCTTT,CASSAAGSEAFF
NA,TRBJ2-7,NA,TRBV7-2,TGTGCCAGCAGCTTAGCGAGGGAGGACGAGCAGTACTTC,CASSLAREDEQYF
TRBD1,TRBJ1-6,NA,TRBV28,TGTGCCAGCAGGCCGGGACAGGGGATTAGAAATTCACCCCTCCACTTT,CASRPGQGIRNSPLHF
TRBD1,TRBJ2-6,NA,TRBV15,TGTGCCACCAGCAGACAGCAAGGGGGCGATGGGGCCAACGTCCTGACTTTC,CATSRQQGGDGANVLTF
TRBD1,TRBJ1-2,NA,TRBV27,TGTGCCAGCAGTTTAGACAGGGCGATGGGCTACACCTTC,CASSLDRAMGYTF
TRBD2,TRBJ2-7,few,TRBV15,TGTGCCACCAGCTGGGGACTAGCTACCTACGAGCAGTACTTC,CATSWGLATYEQYF
TRBD2,TRBJ2-7,few,TRBV7-8,TGTGCCAGCAAGTCTAGCGGGAGCAGGGCCCCCTACGAGCAGTACTTC,CASKSSGSRAPYEQYF
TRBD2,TRBJ2-1,many,TRBV7-8,TGTGCCAGCAGCTTAGCGGCCGGGACTAGCTGGAATGAGCAGTTCTTC,CASSLAAGTSWNEQFF
TRBD1,TRBJ2-7,few,TRBV30,TGTGCCTGGGAGACAGGGAGTTACGAGCAGTACTTC,CAWETGSYEQYF
TRBD2,TRBJ2-3,NA,TRBV2,TGTGCCAGCAGAGTAGCGGGAGGCACAGATACGCAGTATTTT,CASRVAGGTDTQYF
NA,TRBJ2-7,many,TRBV2,TGTGCCAGCCGTCAGGCCTACGAGCAGTACTTC,CASRQAYEQYF
NA,TRBJ1-1,few,TRBV7-2,TGTGCCACCAAGAGAGGCCAGGGGAACACTGAAGCTTTCTTT,CATKRGQGNTEAFF
TRBD1,TRBJ2-5,NA,TRBV9,TGTGCCAGCAGCCCGACCGACTTCAGGGGGGAGACCCAGTACTTC,CASSPTDFRGETQYF